Below, one T cell receptor (beta chain) is given with its context. Its matching antigen is unknown. Healthy bone marrow donors made up the donor group. The V and J ends lost 2 bases and 8 bases, in that order; junction bases with no gene match: 2. Germline values: CDR1 MGHRA, CDR2 YSYEKL. CDR3 length: 14 amino acids. PCR involved 60 Vbeta and 13 Jbeta primers. Sequenced by immunoSEQ multiplex PCR; TCRdb stores in-frame clones only, minus some. The sample lists 85,000 to 100,000 clones; roughly 83% were seen once. This entry comes from a study of cytomegalovirus exposure and HLA in healthy donors. Study conclusions and caveats: There were about 160 TCR beta chains listed as cytomegalovirus-associated. There were several of the most significant clusters that appeared linked to common viral pathogens in a later analysis.

The sample comprised PBMCs. V gene TRBV4-1 combines with J gene TRBJ1-4; TRBD1 agrees at 10 bases. The receptor was derived from a male donor in good health and CMV-seropositive. The DNA of the CDR3 is TGCGCCAGCAGCCAAAGACAGGGGGCGGAAAAACTGTTTTTT. Translating gives CASSQRQGAEKLFF.